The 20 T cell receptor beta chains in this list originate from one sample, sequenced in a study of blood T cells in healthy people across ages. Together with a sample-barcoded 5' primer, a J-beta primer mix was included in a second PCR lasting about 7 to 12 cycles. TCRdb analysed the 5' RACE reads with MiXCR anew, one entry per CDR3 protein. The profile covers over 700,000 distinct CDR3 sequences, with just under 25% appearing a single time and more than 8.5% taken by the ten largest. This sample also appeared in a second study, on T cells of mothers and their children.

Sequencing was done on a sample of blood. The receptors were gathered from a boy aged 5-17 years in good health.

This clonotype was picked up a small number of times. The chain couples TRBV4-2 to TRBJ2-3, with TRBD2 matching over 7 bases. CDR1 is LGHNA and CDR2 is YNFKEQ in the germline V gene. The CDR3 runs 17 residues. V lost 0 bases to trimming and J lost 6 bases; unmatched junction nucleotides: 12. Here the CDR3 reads CASSQDPEASGWDTQYF. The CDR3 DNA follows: TGTGCCAGCAGCCAAGATCCAGAAGCTAGCGGCTGGGATACGCAGTATTTT.

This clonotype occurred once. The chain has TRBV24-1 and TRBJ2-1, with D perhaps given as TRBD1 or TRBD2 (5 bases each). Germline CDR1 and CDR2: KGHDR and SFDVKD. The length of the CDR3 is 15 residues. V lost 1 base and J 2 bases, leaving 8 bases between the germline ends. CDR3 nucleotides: TGTGCCACCAGTGATTTAGCGGACACCTACAATGAGCAGTTCTTC. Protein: CATSDLADTYNEQFF.

The CDR3 protein is CAIGQGPPYNEQFF. The DNA of the CDR3 is TGTGCCATCGGACAGGGGCCCCCCTACAATGAGCAGTTCTTC. The chain links TRBV10-3 to TRBJ2-1; 9 bases agree with TRBD1. Germline V lookup: CDR1 ENHRY, CDR2 SYGVKD. The CDR3 is made up of 14 amino acids. V was clipped by 8 bases and J by 2 bases; unmatched bases: 4.

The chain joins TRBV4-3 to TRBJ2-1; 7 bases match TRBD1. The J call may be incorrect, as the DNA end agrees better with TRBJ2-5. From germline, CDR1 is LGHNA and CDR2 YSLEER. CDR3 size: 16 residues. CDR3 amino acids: CASSQDPWDSEETQYF. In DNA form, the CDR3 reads TGCGCCAGCAGCCAAGATCCTTGGGACAGCGAAGAGACCCAGTACTTC.

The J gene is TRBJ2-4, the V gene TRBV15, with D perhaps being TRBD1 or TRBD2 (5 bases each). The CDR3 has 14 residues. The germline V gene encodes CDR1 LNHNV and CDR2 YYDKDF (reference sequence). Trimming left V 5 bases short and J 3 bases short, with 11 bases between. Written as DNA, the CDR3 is TGTGCCACCAGCGAAGGGACGGTCAAAAACATTCAGTACTTC. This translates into CATSEGTVKNIQYF.

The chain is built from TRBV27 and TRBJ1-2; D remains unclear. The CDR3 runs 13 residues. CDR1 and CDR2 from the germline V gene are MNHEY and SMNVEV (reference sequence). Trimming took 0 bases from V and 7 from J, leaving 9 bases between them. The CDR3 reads CASSLSSVGGYTF. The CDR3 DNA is TGTGCCAGCAGTTTATCGTCCGTGGGTGGCTACACCTTC.

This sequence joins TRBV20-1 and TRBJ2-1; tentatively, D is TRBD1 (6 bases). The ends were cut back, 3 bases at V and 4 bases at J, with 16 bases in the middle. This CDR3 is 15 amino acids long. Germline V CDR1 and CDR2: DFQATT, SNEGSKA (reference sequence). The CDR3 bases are TGCAGTGCTAGGACCGGGACAAACTCTTACAATGAGCAGTTCTTC. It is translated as CSARTGTNSYNEQFF.

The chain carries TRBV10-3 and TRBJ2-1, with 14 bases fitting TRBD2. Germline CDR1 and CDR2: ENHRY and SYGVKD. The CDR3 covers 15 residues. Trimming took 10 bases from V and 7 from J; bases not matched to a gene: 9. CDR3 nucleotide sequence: TGTGCCAGTCTTTCGACTAGCGGGAGGGGGAATGAGCAGTTCTTC. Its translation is CASLSTSGRGNEQFF.

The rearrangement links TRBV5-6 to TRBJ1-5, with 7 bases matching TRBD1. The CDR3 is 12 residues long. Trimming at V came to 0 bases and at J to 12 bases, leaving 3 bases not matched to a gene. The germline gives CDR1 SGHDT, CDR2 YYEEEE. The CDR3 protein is CASSLAAGGQHF. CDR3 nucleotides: TGTGCCAGCAGCTTGGCCGCAGGGGGCCAGCATTTT.

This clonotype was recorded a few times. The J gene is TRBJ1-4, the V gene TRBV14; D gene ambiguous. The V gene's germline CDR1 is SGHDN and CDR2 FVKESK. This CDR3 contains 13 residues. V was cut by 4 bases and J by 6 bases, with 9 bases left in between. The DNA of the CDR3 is TGTGCCAGCAGCCCCACCCTTTATGAAAAACTGTTTTTT. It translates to CASSPTLYEKLFF.

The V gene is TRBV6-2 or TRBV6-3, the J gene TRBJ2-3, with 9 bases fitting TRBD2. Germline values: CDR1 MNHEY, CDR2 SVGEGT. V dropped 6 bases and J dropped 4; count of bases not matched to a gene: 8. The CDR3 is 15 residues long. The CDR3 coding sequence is TGTGCCAGCAGAACACGGACTAGCGAAGCAGATACGCAGTATTTT. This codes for CASRTRTSEADTQYF.

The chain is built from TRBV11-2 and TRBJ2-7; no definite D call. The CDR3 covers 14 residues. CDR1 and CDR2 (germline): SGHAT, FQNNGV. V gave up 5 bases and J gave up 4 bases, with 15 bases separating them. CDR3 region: CASSSRNLLYEQYF. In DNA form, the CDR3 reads TGTGCCAGCAGCAGCCGGAACCTCCTGTACGAGCAGTACTTC.

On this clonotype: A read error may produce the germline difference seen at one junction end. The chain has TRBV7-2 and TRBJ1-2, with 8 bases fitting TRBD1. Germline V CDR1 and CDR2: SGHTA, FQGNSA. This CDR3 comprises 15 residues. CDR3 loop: CASSFGTGVNHGYTF. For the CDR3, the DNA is TGTGCCAGCAGCTTCGGGACAGGAGTTAACCATGGCTACACCTTC.

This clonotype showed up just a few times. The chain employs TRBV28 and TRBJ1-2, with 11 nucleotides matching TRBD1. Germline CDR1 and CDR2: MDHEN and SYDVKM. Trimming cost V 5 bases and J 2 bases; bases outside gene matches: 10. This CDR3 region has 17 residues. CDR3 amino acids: CASSLEWGTGGNYGYTF. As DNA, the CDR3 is TGTGCCAGCAGTCTAGAATGGGGGACAGGGGGGAACTATGGCTACACCTTC.

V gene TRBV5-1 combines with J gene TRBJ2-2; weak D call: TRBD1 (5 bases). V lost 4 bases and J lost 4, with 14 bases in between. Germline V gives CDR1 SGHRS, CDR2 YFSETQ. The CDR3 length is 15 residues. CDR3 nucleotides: TGCGCCAGCAGCCTGGCAGGGCAGGTCACCGGGGAGCTGTTTTTT. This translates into CASSLAGQVTGELFF.

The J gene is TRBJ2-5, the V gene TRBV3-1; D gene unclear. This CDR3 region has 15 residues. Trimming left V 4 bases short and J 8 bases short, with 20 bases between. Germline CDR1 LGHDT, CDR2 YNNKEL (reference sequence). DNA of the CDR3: TGTGCCAGCAGCCCGGTAGGGCCCCGTGAGGAAACCCAGTACTTC. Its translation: CASSPVGPREETQYF.

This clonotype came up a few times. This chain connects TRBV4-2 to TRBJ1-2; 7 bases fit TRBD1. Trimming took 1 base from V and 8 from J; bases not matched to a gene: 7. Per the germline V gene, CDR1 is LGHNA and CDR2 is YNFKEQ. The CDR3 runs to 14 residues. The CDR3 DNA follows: TGTGCCAGCAGCCAAGGGGACAGCCCGGCGGGCTACACCTTC. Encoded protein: CASSQGDSPAGYTF.

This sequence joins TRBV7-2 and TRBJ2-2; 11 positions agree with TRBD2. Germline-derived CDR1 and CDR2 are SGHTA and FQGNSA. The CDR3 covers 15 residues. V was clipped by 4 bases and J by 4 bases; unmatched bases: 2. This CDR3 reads CASSSGLAVTGELFF. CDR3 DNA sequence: TGTGCCAGCAGCTCGGGACTAGCGGTCACCGGGGAGCTGTTTTTT. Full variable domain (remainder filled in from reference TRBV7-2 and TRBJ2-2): GAGVSQSPSNKVTEKGKDVELRCDPISGHTALYWYRQSLGQGLEFLIYFQGNSAPDKSGLPSDRFSAERTGGSVSTLTIQRTQQEDSAVYLCASSSGLAVTGELFFGEGSRLTVL.

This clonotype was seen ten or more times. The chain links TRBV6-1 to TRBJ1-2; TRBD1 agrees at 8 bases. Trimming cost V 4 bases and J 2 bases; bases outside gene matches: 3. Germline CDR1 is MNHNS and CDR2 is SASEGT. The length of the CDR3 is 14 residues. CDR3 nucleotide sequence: TGTGCCAGCAGTGCCAGACAGGGGAACTATGGCTACACCTTC. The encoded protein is CASSARQGNYGYTF.

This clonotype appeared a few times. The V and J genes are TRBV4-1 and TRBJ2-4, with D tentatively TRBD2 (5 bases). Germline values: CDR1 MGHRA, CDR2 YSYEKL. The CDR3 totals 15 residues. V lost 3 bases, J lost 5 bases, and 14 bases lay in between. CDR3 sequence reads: CASSQPTREQNIQYF. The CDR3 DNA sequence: TGCGCCAGCAGCCAGCCTACGAGGGAGCAAAACATTCAGTACTTC.